Below are 14 T cell receptor beta chains sequenced from a single sample in a study of blood T cell repertoires in COVID-19. Profiling relied on immunoSEQ multiplex PCR, and the TCRdb table lists in-frame clones only, not all of them. This sample has tens of thousands of clones, with about nine tenths found just once. Sample: peripheral blood. These receptor sequences come from a male donor with acute or convalescent COVID-19.

This clone was counted once. This rearrangement joins TRBV10-2 to TRBJ1-1, with TRBD1 matching over 8 bases. The V and J ends lost 1 base and 3 bases, in that order; junction bases with no gene match: 16. This CDR3 has 19 residues. The germline CDR1 and CDR2 sequences are WSHSY and SAAADI. Written as DNA, the CDR3 is TGCGCCAGCAGTGAGTTTCGGACAGGGACGATGATCGGGGACACTGAAGCTTTCTTT. Translation gives CASSEFRTGTMIGDTEAFF.

CDR3 DNA: TGTGCCAGCAGCTTCGAGCGGAATGGGCACGAGCAGTACTTC. Translated, it gives CASSFERNGHEQYF. This chain connects TRBV11-1 to TRBJ2-7; a possible D gene is TRBD2 (5 bases). Trimming left V 3 bases short and J 5 bases short, with 14 bases between. Per the germline V gene, CDR1 is SGHAT and CDR2 is FQDESV (reference sequence). This CDR3 contains 14 residues.

CDR3 in DNA: TGTGCCAGCTCACCACCGCCACAGGGGATCCCCTATAATTCACCCCTCCACTTT. Protein sequence: CASSPPPQGIPYNSPLHF. The chain is built from TRBV18 and TRBJ1-6; 7 nucleotides line up with TRBD1. The CDR3 length is 18 residues. CDR1 and CDR2 from the germline V gene are KGHSH and LQKENI. Trimming cost V 0 bases and J 2 bases; bases outside gene matches: 7.

J is TRBJ2-5 and V is TRBV6-5; D possibly corresponds to TRBD1 (6 bases). Germline V gene data show CDR1 as MNHEY and CDR2 as SVGAGI. Trimming cost V 4 bases and J 5 bases, with 14 bases left between them. The CDR3 has 14 residues. CDR3 bases: TGTGCCAGCAGTTCCCTAACAGGGTATGAGACCCAGTACTTC. Translation: CASSSLTGYETQYF.

The rearrangement joins TRBV30 to TRBJ1-1, with 9 bases that match TRBD1. Germline V gene data show CDR1 as GTSNPN and CDR2 as SVGIG (reference sequence). Trimming at V came to 6 bases and at J to 8 bases, leaving 7 bases not matched to a gene. This CDR3 has 12 residues. This CDR3 reads CACNRGPYEAFF. The CDR3 DNA is TGTGCCTGCAACAGGGGGCCCTACGAAGCTTTCTTT. The variable domain in full, with the rest retrieved from reference TRBV30 and TRBJ1-1, is SQTIHQWPATLVQPVGSPLSLECTVEGTSNPNLYWYRQAAGRGLQLLFYSVGIGQISSEVPQNLSASRPQDRQFILSSKKLLLSDSGFYLCACNRGPYEAFFGQGTRLTVV.

This clone was seen a few times. The V gene is TRBV15, the J gene TRBJ1-3; D is possibly TRBD1 (5 bases). The CDR3 runs 14 residues. Deletions cut 3 bases from V and 0 bases from J, with 6 bases between. Germline values: CDR1 LNHNV, CDR2 YYDKDF (reference sequence). The CDR3, as DNA: TGTGCCACCAGCAGGACAGCCTCTGGAAACACCATATATTTT. This encodes CATSRTASGNTIYF.

About this clone: The sample contains more than one DNA sequence encoding this CDR3. The chain has TRBV11-3 and TRBJ2-1; 9 nucleotides align to TRBD1. From germline, CDR1 is SGHNT and CDR2 YENEEA. This CDR3 has 14 amino acids. V lost 5 bases to trimming and J lost 4 bases; unmatched junction nucleotides: 3. The CDR3 DNA is TGTGCCAGCAGCACAGGACAGGGGTACAATGAGCAGTTCTTC. Its protein product is CASSTGQGYNEQFF.

This clone was observed a handful of times. CDR3 loop: CASSQDQVSSYNEQFF. CDR3 DNA sequence: TGCGCCAGCAGCCAAGATCAGGTGAGCTCCTACAATGAGCAGTTCTTC. The chain has TRBV4-1 and TRBJ2-1; D gene ambiguous. In germline, CDR1 is MGHRA, CDR2 YSYEKL. Trimming removed 0 bases from V and 0 bases from J, with 9 bases in between. The CDR3 is 16 amino acids.

The rearrangement uses TRBV5-4 and TRBJ2-1; a possible D gene is TRBD1 (5 bases). Germline V lookup: CDR1 SGHNT, CDR2 YYREEE (reference sequence). This CDR3 has 13 residues. Trimming cost V 0 bases and J 9 bases, with 10 bases left between them. The CDR3 region is CASSLAPQGEQFF. The CDR3 DNA reads TGTGCCAGCAGCTTGGCCCCCCAGGGTGAGCAGTTCTTC.

This chain connects TRBV6-5 to TRBJ1-1; 10 bases fit TRBD1. This CDR3 is built from 15 residues. The V and J ends lost 6 bases and 6 bases, in that order; junction bases with no gene match: 10. CDR1 is MNHEY and CDR2 is SVGAGI in the germline V gene. The CDR3 bases are TGTGCCAGCAGCTCAGATACGGGACAGGGGTCTGAAGCTTTCTTT. This encodes CASSSDTGQGSEAFF.

The CDR3 sequence is CASSPGTGLETQYF. DNA of the CDR3: TGTGCCAGCTCACCAGGGACAGGCCTAGAGACCCAGTACTTC. The rearrangement uses TRBV18 and TRBJ2-5, with 8 bases fitting TRBD1. Germline V gives CDR1 KGHSH, CDR2 LQKENI. With V trimmed by 2 bases and J by 4 bases, 3 bases remained unmatched. The CDR3 loop spans 14 amino acids.

The chain combines TRBV5-1 with TRBJ2-1; tentatively, D is TRBD2 (6 bases). The CDR3 has 15 amino acids. Germline V lookup: CDR1 SGHRS, CDR2 YFSETQ. The V and J ends lost 5 bases and 0 bases respectively, with 12 bases between them. CDR3: CASRWDGSSYNEQFF. DNA for the CDR3: TGCGCCAGCAGGTGGGACGGGAGCTCCTACAATGAGCAGTTCTTC. Supplemented by reference TRBV5-1 and TRBJ2-1, the full variable domain reads KAGVTQTPRYLIKTRGQQVTLSCSPISGHRSVSWYQQTPGQGLQFLFEYFSETQRNKGNFPGRFSGRQFSNSRSEMNVSTLELGDSALYLCASRWDGSSYNEQFFGPGTRLTVL.

V usage is TRBV5-1 and J usage is TRBJ2-2; 9 positions match TRBD1. With V trimmed by 3 bases and J by 8 bases, 11 bases remained unmatched. Germline V gene lookup returns CDR1 SGHRS and CDR2 YFSETQ. This CDR3 has 16 residues. The CDR3 region is CASSYTGGPSKGELFF. CDR3 coding DNA: TGCGCCAGCAGCTATACAGGGGGCCCTTCGAAAGGGGAGCTGTTTTTT.

The chain links TRBV29-1 to TRBJ1-1, with D possibly TRBD1 on 5 matching bases. The CDR3 runs 13 residues. The germline V gene has CDR1 SQVTM and CDR2 ANQGSEA. Trimming took 0 bases from V and 5 from J, leaving 10 bases between them. The CDR3 bases are TGCAGCGTTGAAGAGAGGAGGGGAACTGAAGCTTTCTTT. Its protein product is CSVEERRGTEAFF.